This T cell receptor beta chain was identified in a study of OX40 agonist ivuxolimab in advanced cancers. Measured with immunoSEQ multiplex PCR; TCRdb has only the in-frame clones, and not every one. The data show tens of thousands of clones, with nearly 90% seen just once and under 4.5% held by the top ten. This clonotype originated in an adult with an advanced solid tumor such as melanoma, head and neck, liver or kidney cancer. The source was CD4+ or CD8+ T cells sorted from blood, collected in a trial of the OX40 agonist ivuxolimab.

The CDR3 protein is CASSQEAVLLRGLNTGELFF. The CDR3 DNA reads as TGCGCCAGCAGCCAAGAGGCGGTTCTCCTTAGGGGGTTAAACACCGGGGAGCTGTTTTTT. This rearrangement joins TRBV4-1 to TRBJ2-2; weak D call: TRBD1 (6 bases). The CDR3 covers 20 residues. CDR1 and CDR2 from the germline V gene are MGHRA and YSYEKL. The ends were cut back, 0 bases at V and 2 bases at J, with 22 bases in the middle.